The entry that follows covers one T cell receptor beta chain sequence. The CDR3 length is 15 residues. V shed 0 bases and J 7 bases; nucleotides not matched to a gene: 6. Germline V CDR1 and CDR2: SGHRS, YFSETQ. This table comes from immunoSEQ multiplex PCR, and its TCRdb copy is limited to in-frame clones, with some not included. The sample contains tens of thousands of clones, just under 80% of which appear only once. The record originates from a study of blood T cell repertoires in COVID-19. Looking at the study overall: The study drew acute and convalescent COVID-19 samples from the United States, Italy and Spain.

The TCR originated in an elderly man with active or convalescent COVID-19. The chain combines TRBV5-1 with TRBJ2-3; TRBD2 matches at 9 bases. The sample was peripheral blood. The chain's CDR3 is CASSLVAGDGHTQYF. Written as DNA, the CDR3 is TGCGCCAGCAGCTTGGTAGCGGGGGACGGTCATACGCAGTATTTT.